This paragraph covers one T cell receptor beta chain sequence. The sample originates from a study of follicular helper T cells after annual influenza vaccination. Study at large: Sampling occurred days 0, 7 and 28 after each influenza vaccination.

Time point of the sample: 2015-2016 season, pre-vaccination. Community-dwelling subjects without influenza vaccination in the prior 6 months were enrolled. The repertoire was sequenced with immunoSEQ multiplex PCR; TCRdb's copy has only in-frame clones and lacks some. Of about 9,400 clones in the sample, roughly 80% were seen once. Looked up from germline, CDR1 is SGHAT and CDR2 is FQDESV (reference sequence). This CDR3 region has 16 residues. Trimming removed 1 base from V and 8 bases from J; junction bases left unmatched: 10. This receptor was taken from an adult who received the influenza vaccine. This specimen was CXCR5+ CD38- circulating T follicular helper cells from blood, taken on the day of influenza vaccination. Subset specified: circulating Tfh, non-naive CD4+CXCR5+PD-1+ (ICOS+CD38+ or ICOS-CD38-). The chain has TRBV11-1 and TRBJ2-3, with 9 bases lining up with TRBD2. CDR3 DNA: TGTGCCAGCAGCTTAGATCTAGCGGGATTTCGAGGTACGCAGTATTTT. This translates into CASSLDLAGFRGTQYF.